This T cell receptor (beta chain) comes out of a study of OX40 agonist ivuxolimab in advanced cancers. Across the whole study: Mean age about 60 years, range about 23 to 80; roughly 80% male. Regarding the study as a whole: At 0.1 to 3.0 mg/kg, CD4+ and CD8+ blood T cells expanded clonally by week 6.

The protocol was immunoSEQ multiplex PCR, while the TCRdb copy is restricted to in-frame clones and leaves out a portion. The sample records 30,000 or so clones, 89% being singletons. Germline lookup yields CDR1 MDHEN and CDR2 SYDVKM. The J segment lost 3 bases and the V segment lost 6 bases, leaving 7 bases of the junction unmatched. CDR3 length: 14 amino acids. Concerning this clone itself: The antigen remains unidentified.

The chain links TRBV28 to TRBJ2-7; 8 bases line up with TRBD1. The clonotype originates from an adult with an advanced solid tumor such as melanoma, head and neck, liver or kidney cancer. Sequencing was performed on CD4+ or CD8+ T cells sorted from blood, taken in a trial of the OX40 agonist ivuxolimab. DNA of the CDR3: TGTGCCAGCAGCTCGGGACAGGTCTTCTACGAGCAGTACTTC. It translates to CASSSGQVFYEQYF.